Below are 8 T cell receptor beta chains sequenced from a single sample in a study of T-cell memory formation after mild COVID-19. TCRdb re-called the 5' RACE reads with MiXCR, one entry per CDR3 protein. The sample includes around 250,000 distinct CDR3 sequences, around 10% of them seen just once. The specimen was PBMCs or a T cell subset sorted from them (not recorded which). The origin of the receptors is a man younger than 30 who had mild COVID-19 (a few samples of this study predate the infection). Cell type and time point are not known.

This clonotype has only a few counts. The chain uses TRBV3-1 and TRBJ2-5; 11 bases map to TRBD1. From germline, CDR1 is LGHDT and CDR2 YNNKEL (reference sequence). The J segment lost 2 bases and the V segment lost 4 bases, leaving 3 bases of the junction unmatched. The CDR3 length is 15 residues. CDR3 sequence (DNA): TGTGCCAGCAGCCCCGGGGACAGGGGGCAAGAGACCCAGTACTTC. Translation gives CASSPGDRGQETQYF.

The chain uses TRBV9 and TRBJ2-5; TRBD1 or TRBD2 may be the D gene (5 bases each). The length of the CDR3 is 15 residues. V lost 4 bases, J lost 5 bases, and 18 bases lay in between. Germline CDR1 is SGDLS and CDR2 is YYNGEE. The CDR3 nucleotides are TGTGCCAGCAGCCCCCAGGGACCCCCGGGGGAGACCCAGTACTTC. It is translated as CASSPQGPPGETQYF. The full variable domain, rest sourced from reference TRBV9 and TRBJ2-5, is DSGVTQTPKHLITATGQRVTLRCSPRSGDLSVYWYQQSLDQGLQFLIQYYNGEERAKGNILERFSAQQFPDLHSELNLSSLELGDSALYFCASSPQGPPGETQYFGPGTRLLVL.

This clonotype was detected many times. The gene calls are TRBV7-9 and TRBJ1-4; 7 nucleotides agree with TRBD1. Trimming removed 6 bases from V and 8 bases from J; junction bases left unmatched: 9. The V gene's germline CDR1 is SEHNR and CDR2 FQNEAQ (reference sequence). CDR3 size: 14 residues. The CDR3 DNA reads as TGTGCCAGCAGGAGGGACAGTTTTGGCGAAAAACTGTTTTTT. Its protein product is CASRRDSFGEKLFF. The full variable domain, in which reference TRBV7-9 and TRBJ1-4 provide the parts outside the CDR3, is DTGVSQNPRHKITKRGQNVTFRCDPISEHNRLYWYRQTLGQGPEFLTYFQNEAQLEKSRLLSDRFSAERPKGSFSTLEIQRTEQGDSAMYLCASRRDSFGEKLFFGSGTQLSVL.

This clonotype was counted a few times. The rearrangement uses TRBV7-9 and TRBJ2-3; D is uncertain. The CDR3 spans 15 residues. Trimming took off 7 bases at V and 6 bases at J, with 20 bases between the two ends. Germline V gene lookup returns CDR1 SEHNR and CDR2 FQNEAQ (reference sequence). The CDR3 loop is CASILLWPDRDTQYF. The CDR3 nucleotides are TGTGCCAGCATCTTGTTGTGGCCGGATCGGGATACGCAGTATTTT.

This clonotype occurred a few times. The J gene is TRBJ2-1, the V gene TRBV20-1, with TRBD2 identical over 8 bases. Germline trimming cut 0 bases from V and 7 bases from J; bases unmatched to any gene: 8. The CDR3 sequence is 15 residues long. CDR1 and CDR2 from the germline V gene are DFQATT and SNEGSKA (reference sequence). The CDR3 region is CSARDSGGTGNEQFF. The DNA for the CDR3 is TGCAGTGCTAGAGATTCGGGGGGGACCGGAAATGAGCAGTTCTTC.

The chain uses TRBV20-1 and TRBJ1-2; D is perhaps TRBD1 (6 bases). The V gene's germline CDR1 is DFQATT and CDR2 SNEGSKA (reference sequence). The CDR3 has 15 residues. DNA for the CDR3: TGCAGGGCCGCTGGGGGGGCAGTCGAAAACTATGGCTACACCTTC. This encodes CRAAGGAVENYGYTF.

The chain combines TRBV19 with TRBJ1-3; D is unclear. CDR3 length equals 14 residues. CDR1 is LNHDA and CDR2 is SQIVND in the germline V gene (reference sequence). Trimming shortened V by 5 bases and J by 0 bases, and 8 bases separated the two germline ends. The CDR3 protein is CASSYGSSGNTIYF. In DNA form, the CDR3 reads TGTGCCAGTAGTTACGGGAGCTCTGGAAACACCATATATTTT.

The rearrangement joins TRBV6-2 or TRBV6-3 to TRBJ2-5; TRBD1 or TRBD2 may be the D gene (5 bases each). V lost 7 bases to trimming and J lost 3 bases, with 18 bases between them. Germline V gene lookup returns CDR1 MNHEY and CDR2 SVGEGT. The CDR3 has 15 amino acids. The CDR3 protein is CASMRLRDGEETQYF. Here the CDR3 DNA reads TGTGCCAGCATGCGGCTCAGGGACGGAGAAGAGACCCAGTACTTC.